A selection of T cell receptor beta chains follows, all from one sample in a study of blood T cell repertoires in COVID-19. Method: immunoSEQ multiplex PCR; TCRdb's copy keeps in-frame clones and lacks some. The table records about 250,000 clones, 80% to 90% of them present only once. Sequencing input: PBMCs or T cells enriched from blood (not recorded which). Every receptor here comes from a man aged 18 to 30 who had recovered from COVID-19. Both conserved end residues are part of each CDR3. Size is stated for part of the rows, as once, few or many counts, or as a class when the clone is expanded.

size	V	J	CDR3
NA	TRBV24-1	TRBJ2-1	CAITSGRGGEQFF
NA	TRBV3-1/TRBV3-2	TRBJ1-5	CASSQGGNQPQHF
NA	TRBV29-1	TRBJ2-5	CSVPDRWETQYF
NA	TRBV5-6	TRBJ1-1	CASTGVVAGGNEAFF
NA	TRBV24-1	TRBJ2-2	CATSDSPGTGSGTGELFF
NA	TRBV18	TRBJ1-1	CASSPREAKNTEAFF
NA	TRBV6-6	TRBJ1-2	CASRPDGGPTYGYTF
NA	TRBV28	TRBJ1-2	CASSIGSYGYTF
NA	TRBV2	TRBJ1-2	CAGRAGVFDGYTF
NA	TRBV12-3/TRBV12-4	TRBJ1-1	CASSNPGQEAFF
NA	TRBV5-1	TRBJ1-5	CARQGSNQPQHF
NA	TRBV6-5	TRBJ2-2	CASSYSHGGPGELFF
NA	TRBV5-4	TRBJ1-3	CASKRGQGNTIYF
NA	TRBV7-2	TRBJ1-1	CASSFTTGGTEAFF
NA	TRBV7-9	TRBJ2-5	CASRVAEETQYF
NA	TRBV30	TRBJ1-1	CAWSELPRGAADDTEAFF
NA	TRBV18	TRBJ2-5	CASSSGTGQETQYF
NA	TRBV6-5	TRBJ1-1	CASSYSGTGGEAFF
NA	TRBV27	TRBJ2-7	CASRLAERYYEQYF
NA	TRBV4-1	TRBJ1-6	CASSPLRNSPLHF
NA	TRBV28	TRBJ1-4	CASSLELNEKLFF
NA	TRBV6-5	TRBJ2-7	CASSPLSREEQYF
once	TRBV6-1	TRBJ2-5	CASSDWGGQTRETQYF
NA	TRBV3-1/TRBV3-2	TRBJ2-7	CASSQDGGRPEQYF
NA	TRBV18	TRBJ2-1	CASSPQGYYNEQFF
once	TRBV6-5	TRBJ2-7	CASSYSGDIQDEQYF
few	TRBV30	TRBJ2-5	CAWSVRLAETQYF
NA	TRBV28	TRBJ2-7	CASSKDREIYEQYF
NA	TRBV19	TRBJ2-5	CASSILVSRGQETQYF
NA	TRBV5-1	TRBJ2-1	CASSYRGAYNEQFF
NA	TRBV4-1	TRBJ2-3	CASSHLLAGGADTQYF
NA	TRBV5-1	TRBJ2-1	CASSSSGGAGEQFF
NA	TRBV7-3	TRBJ2-5	CASSLAGDGETQYF
NA	TRBV2	TRBJ1-5	CASSEGLMGPSNQPQHF
NA	TRBV9	TRBJ1-5	CASSARSPGRINSNQPQHF
once	TRBV5-1	TRBJ1-2	CASSPGGVYGYTF
NA	TRBV29-1	TRBJ2-5	CSVEDPSLLAGGFEETQYF
NA	TRBV19	TRBJ2-5	CASTPTSGETQYF
NA	TRBV5-6	TRBJ2-5	CASRRQGRETQYF
few	TRBV6-5	TRBJ2-2	CASSYVEGVVTGELFF
NA	TRBV6-5	TRBJ1-4	CASRQTTNEKLFF
NA	TRBV19	TRBJ1-5	CASSIGTGVTRQPQHF
NA	TRBV19	TRBJ2-1	CASSMRGAGSSYNEQFF
NA	TRBV3-1/TRBV3-2	TRBJ2-1	CASSRGIAYNEQFF
NA	TRBV2	TRBJ2-7	CATHTTRQDVLLGYEQYF
NA	TRBV7-9	TRBJ2-7	CASSRGRTSGRSSYEQYF
NA	TRBV29-1	TRBJ1-1	CSVREQLNTEAFF
NA	TRBV15	TRBJ2-1	CATSRVWGRLADRYNEQFF
NA	TRBV20-1	TRBJ2-7	CSATNSYEQYF
NA	TRBV5-1	TRBJ1-5	CASSSGDINQPQHF
NA	TRBV7-3	TRBJ2-7	CASITTSGDAWGSYEQYF
NA	TRBV9	TRBJ2-7	CASSVADRLEGEQYF
NA	TRBV3-1/TRBV3-2	TRBJ1-1	CASSPAGTLNTEAFF